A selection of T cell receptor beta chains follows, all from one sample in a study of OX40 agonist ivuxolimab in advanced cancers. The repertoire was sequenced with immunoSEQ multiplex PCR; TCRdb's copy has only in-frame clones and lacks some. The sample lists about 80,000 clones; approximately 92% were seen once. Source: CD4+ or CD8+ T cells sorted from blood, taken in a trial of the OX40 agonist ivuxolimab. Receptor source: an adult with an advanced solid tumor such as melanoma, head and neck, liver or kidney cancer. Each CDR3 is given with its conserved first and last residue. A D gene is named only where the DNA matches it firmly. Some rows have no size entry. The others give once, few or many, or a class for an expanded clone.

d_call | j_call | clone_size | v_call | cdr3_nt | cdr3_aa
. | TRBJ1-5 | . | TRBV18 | TGTGCCAGCTCATACATAGCAGGGGCTCAGCCCCAGCATTTT | CASSYIAGAQPQHF
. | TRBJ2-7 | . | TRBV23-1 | TGCGCCAGCAGTCAAGAGCGCCATCCGGACGAGCAGTACTTC | CASSQERHPDEQYF
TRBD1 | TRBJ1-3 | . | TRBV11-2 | TGTGCCAGCAGCCGCGGACAGGGGAACCGCGGAAACACCATATATTTT | CASSRGQGNRGNTIYF
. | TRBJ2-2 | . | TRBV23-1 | TGCGCCAGCAGTCAAGGGGTTCCCGGGGAGCTGTTTTTT | CASSQGVPGELFF
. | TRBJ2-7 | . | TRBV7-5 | TGTGCCAGAAGCTTAGTGGTGCGGCCCTACTCCTACGAGCAGTACTTC | CARSLVVRPYSYEQYF
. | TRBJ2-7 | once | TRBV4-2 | TGTGCCAGCAGCCAAGAAACCTTCGGGGAATACGAGCAGTACTTC | CASSQETFGEYEQYF
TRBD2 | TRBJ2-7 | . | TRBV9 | TGTGCCAGCAGCGTAGATTTGGCGGGAGGCTACGAGCAGTACTTC | CASSVDLAGGYEQYF
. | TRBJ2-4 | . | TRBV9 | TGTGCCAGCAGCGTAGATGCGATGGGGTCTAAAAACATTCAGTACTTC | CASSVDAMGSKNIQYF
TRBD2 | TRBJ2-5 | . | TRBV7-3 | TGTGCCAGCAGCTTAATGTTGCGGGAGGAAGAGACCCAGTACTTC | CASSLMLREEETQYF
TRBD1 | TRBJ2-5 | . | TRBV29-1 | TGCAGCGTTGGTGGACAGGGAAAGCCCCAGTACTTC | CSVGGQGKPQYF
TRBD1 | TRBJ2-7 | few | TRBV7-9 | TGTGCCAGCAGCTTAGCGAGGGGACAGCTAGGCGAGCAGTACTTC | CASSLARGQLGEQYF
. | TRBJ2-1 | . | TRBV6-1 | TGTGCCAGCAGCGCACAGGTGGCCTACAATGAGCAGTTCTTC | CASSAQVAYNEQFF
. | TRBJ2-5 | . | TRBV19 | TGTGCCAGTAGTATAGGGGGTTGGGAGACCCAGTACTTC | CASSIGGWETQYF
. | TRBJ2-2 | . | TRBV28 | TGTGCCAGCAGTTTATCCACCCCCGGGGAGCTGTTTTTT | CASSLSTPGELFF
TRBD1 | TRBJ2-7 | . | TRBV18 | TGTGCCAGCTCACCACCGGCGGGACAGGGGGCGTACGAGCAGTACTTC | CASSPPAGQGAYEQYF
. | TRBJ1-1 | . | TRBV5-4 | TGTGCCAGCACGGGTCCATTGCTAGGTGAAGCTTTCTTT | CASTGPLLGEAFF
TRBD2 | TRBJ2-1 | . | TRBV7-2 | TGTGCCAGCAGCTTATTGGGACTAGCGGGAGGCAATGAGCAGTTCTTC | CASSLLGLAGGNEQFF
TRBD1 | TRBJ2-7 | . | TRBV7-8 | TGTGCCAGCAGCCTCCGGGACAGGGGTTACGAGCAGTACTTC | CASSLRDRGYEQYF
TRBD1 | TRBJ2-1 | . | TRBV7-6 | TGTGCCAGCAGCTTAGCGTCTGGGACAGGGCACTCCTACAATGAGCAGTTCTTC | CASSLASGTGHSYNEQFF
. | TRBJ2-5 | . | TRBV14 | TGTGCCAGCAGCCAAGGGACAGTAGAGACCCAGTACTTC | CASSQGTVETQYF
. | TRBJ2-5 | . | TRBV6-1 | TGTGCCAGCAGTGAGTACGAGACCCAGTACTTC | CASSEYETQYF
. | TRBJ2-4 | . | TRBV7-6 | TGTGCCAGCAGCTTTAACCCTAGGGGTCGGGGAAACATTCAGTACTTC | CASSFNPRGRGNIQYF
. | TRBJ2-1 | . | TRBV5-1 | TGCGCCAGCAGCTTGGGTCGGTATGAGCAGTTCTTC | CASSLGRYEQFF
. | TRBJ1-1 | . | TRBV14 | TGTGCCAGCAGCGTGGTCAGGGTCACTGAAGCTTTCTTT | CASSVVRVTEAFF
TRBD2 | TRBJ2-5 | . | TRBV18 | TGTGCCAGCTTCCGGGACTATAAAGAGACCCAGTACTTC | CASFRDYKETQYF
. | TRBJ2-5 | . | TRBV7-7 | TGTGCTAGCAGCAGAGACGGACAAGAGACCCAGTACTTC | CASSRDGQETQYF
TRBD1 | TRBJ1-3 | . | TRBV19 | TGTGCCAGTAGCCCGGACAGGGGTGGAAACACCATATATTTT | CASSPDRGGNTIYF
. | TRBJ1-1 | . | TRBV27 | TGTGCCAGCAGTTTAGGACTTACGGGGACTGAAGCTTTCTTT | CASSLGLTGTEAFF
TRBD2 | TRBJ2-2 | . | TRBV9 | TGTGCCAGCAGCGTAGCCCCAGCGGGAGGCGTCGGGGAGCTGTTTTTT | CASSVAPAGGVGELFF
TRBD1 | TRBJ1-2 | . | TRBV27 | TGTGCCAGCAAAAAGGCAGGGGGCTATGGTTACACCTTC | CASKKAGGYGYTF
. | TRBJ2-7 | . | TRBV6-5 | TGTGCCAGCAGTCGCAAGGTCAGGGAGGCCTACGAGCAGTACTTC | CASSRKVREAYEQYF
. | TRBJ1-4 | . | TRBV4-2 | TGTGCCAGCAGCCAAGATCTAAGGGGAAGTTCGGAACTGTTTTTT | CASSQDLRGSSELFF
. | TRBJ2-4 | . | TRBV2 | TGTGCCAGCAGTGAAGCGCTTAGAGGGAGCGGCATTCAGTACTTC | CASSEALRGSGIQYF
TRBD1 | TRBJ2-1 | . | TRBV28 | TGTGCCAGCAGTTCTCAGGGGGCGAACTCCTACAATGAGCAGTTCTTC | CASSSQGANSYNEQFF
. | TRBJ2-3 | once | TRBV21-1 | TGTGCCAGCACCGGACAGGGTACAGATACGCAGTATTTT | CASTGQGTDTQYF
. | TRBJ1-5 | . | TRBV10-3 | TGTGCCATCAGTGACAGTTTCCGGGGCCGTGATCAGCCCCAGCATTTT | CAISDSFRGRDQPQHF